The subject of this entry is one TCR beta chain. This sample was taken from a study of blood T cell repertoires in COVID-19. Data came from immunoSEQ multiplex PCR; TCRdb stores just in-frame clones and leaves some out. The sample lists tens of thousands of clones; 70% to 90% were seen once. The TCR was taken from a human donor with active COVID-19. The donor label of this sample is uncertain. Sequencing was performed on peripheral blood.

The CDR3 reads CASSDLAGGDYEQYF. CDR3 bases: TGTGCCAGCAGTGACTTAGCGGGAGGGGACTACGAGCAGTACTTC. The genes are TRBV25-1 and TRBJ2-7; 11 bases fit TRBD2. This CDR3 comprises 15 residues. Germline CDR1 MGHDK, CDR2 SYGVNS. Germline trimming cut 3 bases from V and 3 bases from J; bases unmatched to any gene: 4.